This is a list of T cell receptor beta chains from one sample in a study of T cell responses to AZD1222 COVID-19 vaccine. Profiling relied on immunoSEQ multiplex PCR, and the TCRdb table lists in-frame clones only, not all of them. The sample holds over 120,000 clones; roughly 84% are singletons and the top ten take approximately 5.4%. The material sequenced was peripheral blood, taken 28 days after the second AZD1222 dose. The source is an adult who received the AZD1222 COVID-19 vaccine. Each CDR3 is given with its conserved first and last residue. The order of the fields is clone size, D gene, V gene, J gene, CDR3 DNA, CDR3 protein. D genes are given only for firm matches. A row's size may be missing; if present it is once, few, many or a size class.

clone size: few; D gene: NA; V gene: TRBV2; J gene: TRBJ2-7; CDR3 DNA: TGTGCCAGCAGCGCCACAGGGTTCTCCTACGAGCAGTACTTC; CDR3 protein: CASSATGFSYEQYF
clone size: NA; D gene: NA; V gene: TRBV2; J gene: TRBJ1-1; CDR3 DNA: TGTGCCAGCAGTGTTAACGGGGGGACGAACACTGAAGCTTTCTTT; CDR3 protein: CASSVNGGTNTEAFF
clone size: NA; D gene: NA; V gene: TRBV18; J gene: TRBJ1-1; CDR3 DNA: TGTGCCAGCTCACCAGGGGGCGCCCCGAACACTGAAGCTTTCTTT; CDR3 protein: CASSPGGAPNTEAFF
clone size: NA; D gene: NA; V gene: TRBV5-4; J gene: TRBJ2-7; CDR3 DNA: TGTGCCAGCAGCTTGGGGGACGAGGACGAGCAGTACTTC; CDR3 protein: CASSLGDEDEQYF
clone size: NA; D gene: NA; V gene: TRBV5-1; J gene: TRBJ1-4; CDR3 DNA: TGCGCCAGCAGCCGCGACGGGACAACTAATGAAAAACTGTTTTTT; CDR3 protein: CASSRDGTTNEKLFF
clone size: NA; D gene: TRBD2; V gene: TRBV4-2; J gene: TRBJ2-7; CDR3 DNA: TGTGCCAGCAGCGCGACTAGCGGGGGAACCTACGAGCAGTACTTC; CDR3 protein: CASSATSGGTYEQYF
clone size: NA; D gene: NA; V gene: TRBV11-2; J gene: TRBJ1-2; CDR3 DNA: TGTGCCAGCAGCTTAAGTATGATGACAGGTCCCGGTGGCTACACCTTC; CDR3 protein: CASSLSMMTGPGGYTF
clone size: NA; D gene: NA; V gene: TRBV30; J gene: TRBJ1-6; CDR3 DNA: TGTGCCTGGAGTCCCAGTCCCCTACTAGGGTCACCCCTCCACTTT; CDR3 protein: CAWSPSPLLGSPLHF
clone size: NA; D gene: NA; V gene: TRBV7-9; J gene: TRBJ1-1; CDR3 DNA: TGTGCCAGCAGCTTGACATTGAACACTGAAGCTTTCTTT; CDR3 protein: CASSLTLNTEAFF
clone size: NA; D gene: TRBD1; V gene: TRBV6-4; J gene: TRBJ1-2; CDR3 DNA: TGTGCCAGCAGTTGGGACAGCCAAAACTATGGCTACACCTTC; CDR3 protein: CASSWDSQNYGYTF
clone size: once; D gene: NA; V gene: TRBV6-5; J gene: TRBJ1-1; CDR3 DNA: TGTGCCAGCAGTTACTCGATGAGCACTGAAGCTTTCTTT; CDR3 protein: CASSYSMSTEAFF
clone size: NA; D gene: NA; V gene: TRBV11-2; J gene: TRBJ2-1; CDR3 DNA: TGTGCCAGCAGCTGGGACCTCCTGAACTACAATGAGCAGTTCTTC; CDR3 protein: CASSWDLLNYNEQFF
clone size: once; D gene: NA; V gene: TRBV6-5; J gene: TRBJ2-1; CDR3 DNA: TGTGCCAGTGAGAGCTCCTACAATGAGCAGTTCTTC; CDR3 protein: CASESSYNEQFF
clone size: NA; D gene: NA; V gene: TRBV4-1; J gene: TRBJ2-5; CDR3 DNA: TGCGCCAGCAGCCAATCCGGCACAGGGCAAGAGACCCAGTACTTC; CDR3 protein: CASSQSGTGQETQYF
clone size: NA; D gene: TRBD2; V gene: TRBV11-2; J gene: TRBJ2-7; CDR3 DNA: TGTGCCAGCAGTCCCTTAAAACGGGAGGGCCCCTACGAGCAGTACTTC; CDR3 protein: CASSPLKREGPYEQYF
clone size: few; D gene: NA; V gene: TRBV19; J gene: TRBJ1-1; CDR3 DNA: TGTGCCAGTAGTATCCAGCCCGTGGCAGGACCGAACACTGAAGCTTTCTTT; CDR3 protein: CASSIQPVAGPNTEAFF
clone size: NA; D gene: NA; V gene: TRBV7-9; J gene: TRBJ1-1; CDR3 DNA: TGTGCCAGCAGCACCCAAATGGGGACTGAAGCTTTCTTT; CDR3 protein: CASSTQMGTEAFF
clone size: NA; D gene: NA; V gene: TRBV21-1; J gene: TRBJ2-7; CDR3 DNA: TGTGCCAGCAGCAAAAGGGGAAGGGACATCTACGAGCAGTACTTC; CDR3 protein: CASSKRGRDIYEQYF
clone size: NA; D gene: NA; V gene: TRBV4-2; J gene: TRBJ2-2; CDR3 DNA: TGTGCCAGCAGCCAGGCTCACGGGGCAGGGGGGTCCGGGGAGCTGTTTTTT; CDR3 protein: CASSQAHGAGGSGELFF
clone size: NA; D gene: NA; V gene: TRBV2; J gene: TRBJ2-7; CDR3 DNA: TGTGCCATCGAAAAGGTTGTGGGGGGCTACGAGCAGTACTTC; CDR3 protein: CAIEKVVGGYEQYF
clone size: NA; D gene: TRBD2; V gene: TRBV28; J gene: TRBJ2-1; CDR3 DNA: TGTGCCAGCAGCCCCCCCACCCCGGGGTTAGCGGGGTACAATGAGCAGTTCTTC; CDR3 protein: CASSPPTPGLAGYNEQFF
clone size: NA; D gene: NA; V gene: TRBV28; J gene: TRBJ1-3; CDR3 DNA: TGTGCCAGCAGTTTTTTGTACTCTGGAAACACCATATATTTT; CDR3 protein: CASSFLYSGNTIYF
clone size: NA; D gene: TRBD1; V gene: TRBV3-1/TRBV3-2; J gene: TRBJ2-5; CDR3 DNA: TGTGCCAGCAGCTGGGACAGGGGGGAGACCCAGTACTTC; CDR3 protein: CASSWDRGETQYF
clone size: NA; D gene: NA; V gene: TRBV18; J gene: TRBJ2-5; CDR3 DNA: TGTGCCAGCTCACCAGTGACTTACACCCAAGAGACCCAGTACTTC; CDR3 protein: CASSPVTYTQETQYF
clone size: NA; D gene: TRBD1; V gene: TRBV28; J gene: TRBJ1-4; CDR3 DNA: TGTGCCAGCAGAGTGGACAGGGCTAGCTATGAAAAACTGTTTTTT; CDR3 protein: CASRVDRASYEKLFF
clone size: NA; D gene: TRBD1; V gene: TRBV3-1/TRBV3-2; J gene: TRBJ2-3; CDR3 DNA: TGTGCCAGCAGCCAATCCCGTGACAGGGTGTATTTT; CDR3 protein: CASSQSRDRVYF
clone size: once; D gene: TRBD2; V gene: TRBV6-2/TRBV6-3; J gene: TRBJ2-5; CDR3 DNA: TGTGCCAGCAGTGGGACTAGCGGGGGCCAAGAGACCCAGTACTTC; CDR3 protein: CASSGTSGGQETQYF
clone size: NA; D gene: TRBD2; V gene: TRBV10-3; J gene: TRBJ2-5; CDR3 DNA: TGTGCCATCAGCCAGCGGGAACTTGGACAGACCCAGTACTTC; CDR3 protein: CAISQRELGQTQYF
clone size: NA; D gene: NA; V gene: TRBV6-2/TRBV6-3; J gene: TRBJ2-3; CDR3 DNA: TGTGCCAGCAGTTATCCCACAGATACGCAGTATTTT; CDR3 protein: CASSYPTDTQYF
clone size: NA; D gene: TRBD2; V gene: TRBV5-4; J gene: TRBJ2-3; CDR3 DNA: TGTGCCAGCAGCCGTGGGCAGCGGGGGAGCACAGATACGCAGTATTTT; CDR3 protein: CASSRGQRGSTDTQYF
clone size: few; D gene: NA; V gene: TRBV15; J gene: TRBJ1-1; CDR3 DNA: TGTGCCACCAGCAGACCCCGTAGCACTGAAGCTTTCTTT; CDR3 protein: CATSRPRSTEAFF
clone size: few; D gene: TRBD2; V gene: TRBV12-3/TRBV12-4; J gene: TRBJ2-7; CDR3 DNA: TGTGCCAGCAGTTTTGGTAGCGGGGCCGAGCAGTACTTC; CDR3 protein: CASSFGSGAEQYF
clone size: NA; D gene: NA; V gene: TRBV7-9; J gene: TRBJ2-5; CDR3 DNA: TGTGCCAGCAGCTTAAGGGGCGCGCCGATTAAAGAGACCCAGTACTTC; CDR3 protein: CASSLRGAPIKETQYF
clone size: NA; D gene: NA; V gene: TRBV7-9; J gene: TRBJ2-1; CDR3 DNA: TGTGCCAGCAGCTCCTATGGTTGGGGAGAAGGTAATGAGCAGTTCTTC; CDR3 protein: CASSSYGWGEGNEQFF
clone size: NA; D gene: TRBD2; V gene: TRBV3-1/TRBV3-2; J gene: TRBJ2-7; CDR3 DNA: TGTGCCAGCAGTATAGCGGGAGGGAACGAGCAGTACTTC; CDR3 protein: CASSIAGGNEQYF
clone size: once; D gene: TRBD2; V gene: TRBV2; J gene: TRBJ2-1; CDR3 DNA: TGTGCCAGCTGGGGACTAGCGGGGTTACGCTACAATGAGCAGTTCTTC; CDR3 protein: CASWGLAGLRYNEQFF
clone size: NA; D gene: NA; V gene: TRBV4-1; J gene: TRBJ2-6; CDR3 DNA: TGCGCCAGCAGCTTCCACCTCGGGACGGCGTCCTCTGGGGCCAACGTCCTGACTTTC; CDR3 protein: CASSFHLGTASSGANVLTF
clone size: once; D gene: NA; V gene: TRBV28; J gene: TRBJ1-6; CDR3 DNA: TGTGCCAGCAGGCTAAGGGGGGCTGGCAGAACGAATAATTCACCCCTCCACTTT; CDR3 protein: CASRLRGAGRTNNSPLHF
clone size: NA; D gene: NA; V gene: TRBV4-1; J gene: TRBJ1-2; CDR3 DNA: TGCGCCAGCAGCCAAGGCGATGGAGGCTACACCTTC; CDR3 protein: CASSQGDGGYTF
clone size: NA; D gene: NA; V gene: TRBV7-2; J gene: TRBJ2-3; CDR3 DNA: TGTGCCAGCAGCTTGGCTCTTGGGGCGGGGGATACGCAGTATTTT; CDR3 protein: CASSLALGAGDTQYF
clone size: NA; D gene: NA; V gene: TRBV12-3/TRBV12-4; J gene: TRBJ1-4; CDR3 DNA: TGTGCCAGCCGCAGGTCAACTAATGAAAAACTGTTTTTT; CDR3 protein: CASRRSTNEKLFF
clone size: NA; D gene: NA; V gene: TRBV19; J gene: TRBJ1-4; CDR3 DNA: TGTGCCAGTTCGAGTGAGGGGTTGGATGAAAAACTGTTTTTT; CDR3 protein: CASSSEGLDEKLFF
clone size: NA; D gene: NA; V gene: TRBV7-6; J gene: TRBJ1-2; CDR3 DNA: TGTGCCAGCAGCCCAGATCAGGGCTATGGCTACACCTTC; CDR3 protein: CASSPDQGYGYTF
clone size: NA; D gene: NA; V gene: TRBV6-1; J gene: TRBJ1-1; CDR3 DNA: TGTGCCAGCAGTGAAGAGGAGACCGTGAACACTGAAGCTTTCTTT; CDR3 protein: CASSEEETVNTEAFF
clone size: NA; D gene: NA; V gene: TRBV5-1; J gene: TRBJ1-4; CDR3 DNA: TGCGCCAGCAGCCTCCAGGGTGAAAGGGAAAAACTGTTTTTT; CDR3 protein: CASSLQGEREKLFF
clone size: NA; D gene: TRBD1; V gene: TRBV6-1; J gene: TRBJ1-1; CDR3 DNA: TGTGCCAGCAGTGAAACCGAACCTTGGACAGGTATGAACACTGAAGCTTTCTTT; CDR3 protein: CASSETEPWTGMNTEAFF
clone size: NA; D gene: NA; V gene: TRBV24-1; J gene: TRBJ1-2; CDR3 DNA: TGTGCCACCAGTGGGGTCGTAGAGGGCTACACCTTC; CDR3 protein: CATSGVVEGYTF
clone size: NA; D gene: TRBD1; V gene: TRBV5-1; J gene: TRBJ1-3; CDR3 DNA: TGCGCCAGCAGCTTGAACAGGGGACGTGGAAACACCATATATTTT; CDR3 protein: CASSLNRGRGNTIYF
clone size: NA; D gene: NA; V gene: TRBV27; J gene: TRBJ2-1; CDR3 DNA: TGTGCCAGCAGTTGGGTGCCCGCTTCCCAAAATGAGCAGTTCTTC; CDR3 protein: CASSWVPASQNEQFF
clone size: NA; D gene: NA; V gene: TRBV5-3; J gene: TRBJ2-5; CDR3 DNA: TGTGCCAGAAGCTCATTCCGGGGTGGGGAGACCCAGTACTTC; CDR3 protein: CARSSFRGGETQYF
clone size: NA; D gene: NA; V gene: TRBV19; J gene: TRBJ1-5; CDR3 DNA: TGTGCCAGTAGTATAGCGGGGGTTAGCAATCAGCCCCAGCATTTT; CDR3 protein: CASSIAGVSNQPQHF
clone size: NA; D gene: NA; V gene: TRBV19; J gene: TRBJ1-4; CDR3 DNA: TGTGCCAGTAGTATCCCTTCAGGATCAACTAATGAAAAACTGTTTTTT; CDR3 protein: CASSIPSGSTNEKLFF
clone size: NA; D gene: TRBD2; V gene: TRBV6-5; J gene: TRBJ2-3; CDR3 DNA: TGTGCCAGCAGTTACGGTAGCGGGACTATAGATACGCAGTATTTT; CDR3 protein: CASSYGSGTIDTQYF